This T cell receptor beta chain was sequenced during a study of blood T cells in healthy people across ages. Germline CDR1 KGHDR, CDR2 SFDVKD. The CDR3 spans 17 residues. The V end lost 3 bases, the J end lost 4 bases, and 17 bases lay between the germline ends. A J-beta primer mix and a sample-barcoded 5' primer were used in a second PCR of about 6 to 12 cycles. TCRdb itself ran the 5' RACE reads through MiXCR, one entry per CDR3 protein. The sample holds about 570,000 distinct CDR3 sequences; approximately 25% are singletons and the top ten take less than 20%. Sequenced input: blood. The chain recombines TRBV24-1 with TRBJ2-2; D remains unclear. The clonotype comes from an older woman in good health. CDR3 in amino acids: CATSDVTFSGRTGELFF. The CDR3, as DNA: TGTGCCACCAGTGATGTTACCTTTAGTGGGCGCACCGGGGAGCTGTTTTTT.